This T cell receptor beta chain was retrieved from a study of PD-1 blockade in classical Hodgkin lymphoma. Libraries were prepared by immunoSEQ multiplex PCR; TCRdb keeps only in-frame clonotypes and omits some of them. This table holds approximately 15,000 clones, roughly 87% found once. V was clipped by 1 base and J by 10 bases, with 10 bases between them. Germline V gene sequence: CDR1 SGHTA, CDR2 FQGTGA. This CDR3 has 13 amino acids. The time point was: newly diagnosed, previously untreated cHL patient sample. A word on this clone: Its specificity is not known.

Findings and caveats of the study: Diminished baseline TCR diversity has been reported in newly diagnosed patients relative to healthy donors. Still unresolved is the cause of the repertoire differences, which may be disease activity or prior therapy.

Sequencing was performed on peripheral blood mononuclear cells (PBMCs). The origin of this receptor is a human donor with classical Hodgkin lymphoma. This chain connects TRBV7-3 to TRBJ2-2; D remains ambiguous. Here the CDR3 DNA reads TGTGCCAGCAGCTTAAGATCCGCGCAGGAGCTGTTTTTT. Translated, it gives CASSLRSAQELFF.